Listed here is a single T cell receptor beta chain. Its cognate antigen is unknown. The data are from a study of T cell clones after liver transplantation. The overall study: A pre-transplant mixed lymphocyte reaction with TCRbeta sequencing defined graft-donor-reactive clones followed in post-transplant blood.

Points from the study as a whole: Compared with third party-reactive sequences, donor-reactive ones declined more, independent of withdrawal success. The donor-reactive repertoire was only partly measurable in a couple of subjects, lacking donor cells.

The V and J ends lost 0 bases and 3 bases respectively, with 12 bases between them. The length of the CDR3 is 15 residues. Germline assignment: CDR1 SGHDT and CDR2 YYEEEE. Sequencing used immunoSEQ multiplex PCR; TCRdb keeps in-frame clones, though not all of them. The table shows about 20,000 clones, with about 83% occurring only once. The TCR originated in a human patient who received a liver transplant. T cells may partly derive from the graft donor. The material was CD8+ T cells from blood, obtained roughly 55 months after liver transplant. This rearrangement joins TRBV5-6 to TRBJ1-2; D gene uncertain. The CDR3 DNA is TGTGCCAGCAGCTTGGTTGTCAGCTCTGACTATGGCTACACCTTC. It encodes CASSLVVSSDYGYTF.